These 27 T cell receptor beta chains share one sample of origin, sequenced in a study of blood T cells in healthy people across ages. A second 7 to 11 cycle PCR used barcoded and J-beta primers. TCRdb reprocessed the 5' RACE reads via MiXCR and lists one record per CDR3 protein. The sample shows more than 800,000 distinct CDR3 sequences, around 45% of them seen only once. Material: blood. These receptors originate from a woman aged 55-75 years in good health.

The chain links TRBV7-2 to TRBJ1-2, with TRBD1 matching over 9 bases. The length of the CDR3 is 16 residues. Germline CDR1 SGHTA, CDR2 FQGNSA. V lost 1 base, J lost 4 bases, and 7 bases stayed unmatched. The DNA of the CDR3 is TGTGCCAGCAGCTTAGTGTGGGGGGACAGGGCCTATGGCTACACCTTC. Amino acids: CASSLVWGDRAYGYTF.

The rearrangement uses TRBV10-3 and TRBJ2-3, with a weak D call TRBD2 (6 bases). Germline CDR1 ENHRY, CDR2 SYGVKD. The CDR3 is 13 residues long. Trimming left V 10 bases short and J 1 base short, with 12 bases between. The CDR3 DNA sequence: TGTGCCACCCAGGGCGGGGGCACAGATACGCAGTATTTT. It yields the protein CATQGGGTDTQYF.

V and J are TRBV20-1 and TRBJ2-7; perhaps TRBD1 as D (6 bases). Trimming took off 6 bases at V and 0 bases at J, with 15 bases between the two ends. CDR3 length: 14 residues. Looked up from germline, CDR1 is DFQATT and CDR2 is SNEGSKA (reference sequence). The CDR3 DNA reads as TGCAGTGCCCCCCGGGACATTCACTCCTACGAGCAGTACTTC. Translating it yields CSAPRDIHSYEQYF.

This clonotype was seen ten or more times. J is TRBJ2-6 and V is TRBV5-5; D not certain. Trimming took 1 base from V and 0 from J, leaving 5 bases between them. The CDR3 covers 15 residues. Per the germline V gene, CDR1 is SGHKS and CDR2 is YYEKEE (reference sequence). The CDR3 DNA follows: TGTGCCAGCAGCTTGTACGGCTCTGGGGCCAACGTCCTGACTTTC. It encodes CASSLYGSGANVLTF. The complete variable domain, with remaining parts taken from reference TRBV5-5 and TRBJ2-6, reads DAGVTQSPTHLIKTRGQQVTLRCSPISGHKSVSWYQQVLGQGPQFIFQYYEKEERGRGNFPDRFSARQFPNYSSELNVNALLLGDSALYLCASSLYGSGANVLTFGAGSRLTVL.

The rearrangement links TRBV29-1 to TRBJ2-1; D is possibly TRBD2 (5 bases). V was cut by 1 base and J by 0 bases, with 13 bases left in between. This CDR3 is built from 16 residues. The germline V gene encodes CDR1 SQVTM and CDR2 ANQGSEA. This chain's CDR3 is CSVEAPERSSYNEQFF. CDR3 DNA sequence: TGCAGCGTTGAAGCTCCCGAGCGGAGCTCCTACAATGAGCAGTTCTTC.

This clonotype was seen more than once but under ten times. CDR3 DNA: TGCAGCGTTGAGGGCCGGGGACGAGGCGGCAAAAACATTCAGTACTTC. It codes for CSVEGRGRGGKNIQYF. The V and J genes are TRBV29-1 and TRBJ2-4; D may correspond to TRBD1 or TRBD2 (5 bases each). The CDR3 is 16 amino acids. CDR1 SQVTM and CDR2 ANQGSEA come from the germline V gene. V lost 3 bases and J 3 bases, leaving 18 bases between the germline ends.

This clonotype was detected only a few times. The junction shows a germline mismatch at one end, possibly a read error. The rearrangement joins TRBV12-5 to TRBJ2-7, with TRBD1 matching over 9 bases. Per germline, CDR1 LGHNT and CDR2 FRNRAP. The CDR3 is 15 amino acids. The CDR3 nucleotides are TGTGCTAGTGGCTTGGGGACAGGGCTGGTCTCCGAGCAGTACTTC. Translating gives CASGLGTGLVSEQYF. Based on the CDR3 plus reference TRBV12-5 and TRBJ2-7, the full variable domain is DARVTQTPRHKVTEMGQEVTMRCQPILGHNTVFWYRQTMMQGLELLAYFRNRAPLDDSGMPKDRFSAEMPDATLATLKIQPSEPRDSAVYFCASGLGTGLVSEQYFGPGTRLTVT.

The V call is TRBV20-1, the J call TRBJ2-5, with 8 bases identical to TRBD2. The CDR3 extends over 15 amino acids. The junction had 6 bases not matched to a gene; V was cut back by 1 base and J by 2 bases. The germline V gene encodes CDR1 DFQATT and CDR2 SNEGSKA (reference sequence). For the CDR3, the DNA is TGCAGTGCTAGAGTGCTAGCGGGCCGACAAGAGACCCAGTACTTC. Translating it yields CSARVLAGRQETQYF.

To note about this clonotype: The germline gene is not matched at one end of the junction; a read error may be the cause. This chain uses TRBV15 with TRBJ2-5; no clear D. The CDR3 spans 14 residues. Per the germline V gene, CDR1 is LNHNV and CDR2 is YYDKDF (reference sequence). The CDR3 is CATIRVRNQETQYF. The CDR3 nucleotides read TGTGCCACCATCAGAGTAAGAAACCAAGAGACCCAGTACTTC.

This clonotype was seen a handful of times. The chain joins TRBV11-2 to TRBJ1-2; D may be TRBD1 (6 bases). The CDR3 length is 14 residues. Trimming took off 4 bases at V and 7 bases at J, with 16 bases between the two ends. Germline V lookup: CDR1 SGHAT, CDR2 FQNNGV. CDR3 DNA sequence: TGTGCCAGCAGCTCGGTCCGGGACACGCTTGGCTACACCTTC. It encodes CASSSVRDTLGYTF.

CDR3 bases: TGTGCCAGCAGTCGACTAGCGCGTTACGAGCAGTACTTC. Translating gives CASSRLARYEQYF. The rearrangement uses TRBV12-3 or TRBV12-4 and TRBJ2-7; the match to TRBD2 covers 8 bases. The CDR3 covers 13 residues. Trimming at V came to 5 bases and at J to 4 bases, leaving 4 bases not matched to a gene.

In its sample, this clonotype was seen many times. The V call is TRBV5-1, the J call TRBJ2-1; 10 positions agree with TRBD2. Germline assignment: CDR1 SGHRS and CDR2 YFSETQ. The CDR3 is 17 residues long. Unmatched junction bases numbered 10, after V lost 4 bases and J lost 3 bases. The CDR3 sequence is CASSRSGTSDFYNEQFF. The DNA of the CDR3 is TGCGCCAGCAGCCGCTCCGGGACTAGCGATTTCTACAATGAGCAGTTCTTC.

The CDR3 loop reads CSAPKPTQGNQPQHF. The CDR3 DNA reads as TGCAGTGCTCCGAAACCTACACAGGGAAATCAGCCCCAGCATTTT. V and J are TRBV20-1 and TRBJ1-5, with a tentative D call TRBD1 (6 bases). CDR3 length equals 15 residues. Germline V lookup: CDR1 DFQATT, CDR2 SNEGSKA (reference sequence). V was clipped by 5 bases and J by 4 bases, with 18 bases between them.

This clonotype has more than one count but fewer than ten. The V gene is TRBV7-2, the J gene TRBJ2-3; D is uncertain. The CDR3 runs 15 residues. Trimming removed 2 bases from V and 1 base from J, with 10 bases in between. Germline CDR1 SGHTA, CDR2 FQGNSA. The CDR3, as DNA: TGTGCCAGCAGCTTAACAGTGTCGGGCACAGATACGCAGTATTTT. Residues: CASSLTVSGTDTQYF.

The V and J genes are TRBV21-1 and TRBJ2-4; the table's D call, TRBD1, was not checked against the DNA. TRBV21-1 is annotated as a pseudogene. The CDR3 covers 15 residues. This CDR3 is CASSRTGGSSNIQYF. The CDR3 DNA reads as TGTGCCAGCAGTAGGACAGGGGGCAGTTCGAACATTCAGTACTTC.

The chain uses TRBV20-1 and TRBJ1-1; D perhaps matches TRBD1 (6 bases). The V and J ends lost 1 base and 5 bases respectively, with 11 bases between them. From germline, CDR1 is DFQATT and CDR2 SNEGSKA (reference sequence). This CDR3 is 13 amino acids long. CDR3 DNA sequence: TGCAGTGCTAGAGGGGGGCCCTCGACTGAAGCTTTCTTT. As protein: CSARGGPSTEAFF.

To note about this clonotype: Mismatch with germline at one junction end may stem from a read error. V gene TRBV12-5 combines with J gene TRBJ2-3; possibly TRBD2 for D (6 bases). The CDR3 runs 15 residues. Germline V gene data show CDR1 as LGHNT and CDR2 as FRNRAP. The CDR3: CASALGLARTDTQYF. The DNA for the CDR3 is TGTGCTAGTGCTTTGGGGCTAGCGCGCACAGATACGCAGTATTTT.

This clonotype showed up just a few times. The rearrangement joins TRBV27 to TRBJ2-1; no clear D gene. Germline loops: CDR1 MNHEY, CDR2 SMNVEV (reference sequence). The CDR3 covers 14 residues. V was shortened by 1 base and J by 3 bases, with 7 bases between the two germline ends. CDR3 coding DNA: TGTGCCAGCAGTTTATGGACGGGCTACAATGAGCAGTTCTTC. This encodes CASSLWTGYNEQFF.

The chain employs TRBV29-1 and TRBJ2-1, with 12 bases lining up with TRBD2. V shed 6 bases, J shed 8 bases, and the junction held 8 bases outside the gene matches. Germline loops: CDR1 SQVTM, CDR2 ANQGSEA. The CDR3 has 14 amino acids. The CDR3 reads CSVTPSGRADEQFF. CDR3 bases: TGCAGCGTGACCCCTAGCGGGAGGGCCGATGAGCAGTTCTTC.

This clonotype was recorded once. As DNA, the CDR3 is TGTGCCAGCAGAAGCGGGGGGCGCGGTCTAGATACGCAGTATTTT. Its translation is CASRSGGRGLDTQYF. The genes are TRBV12-3 or TRBV12-4 and TRBJ2-3; 9 bases match TRBD2. The CDR3 consists of 15 residues. V shed 6 bases, J shed 5 bases, and the junction held 9 bases outside the gene matches.

Concerning this clonotype itself: This could be a read error, since a much larger clone is one nucleotide away. The CDR3 DNA follows: TGTGCCAGCAGCTTAGTAGCGGGAGGTCTATCCTACGAGCAGAACTTC. Protein: CASSLVAGGLSYEQNF. The rearrangement links TRBV7-2 to TRBJ2-7; 10 nucleotides line up with TRBD2. The CDR3 runs to 16 residues. Germline CDR1 is SGHTA and CDR2 is FQGNSA.

The chain has TRBV27 and TRBJ1-6; 8 bases are shared with TRBD1. The V gene end was trimmed by 5 bases and the J gene end by 7 bases; junction bases not matched to a gene: 7. Germline CDR1 and CDR2: MNHEY and SMNVEV (reference sequence). CDR3 length: 15 residues. For the CDR3, the DNA is TGTGCCAGCAGTCGAGACAGGGGCGCCAATTCACCCCTCCACTTT. As protein: CASSRDRGANSPLHF.

This clonotype was seen a few times. The gene calls are TRBV20-1 and TRBJ2-7; 7 positions match TRBD2. CDR1 and CDR2 (germline): DFQATT, SNEGSKA (reference sequence). The CDR3 length is 14 residues. V lost 0 bases, J lost 3 bases, and 5 bases stayed unmatched. CDR3 nucleotide sequence: TGCAGTGCTAGAGATGCAGCGGGGATCTACGAGCAGTACTTC. Its translation: CSARDAAGIYEQYF.

The V call is TRBV29-1, the J call TRBJ2-4, with D tentatively TRBD1 (5 bases). Trimming stripped 5 bases from V and 0 bases from J, with 14 bases between. The CDR3 is made up of 15 amino acids. In germline, CDR1 is SQVTM, CDR2 ANQGSEA. The CDR3 protein is CSVLDRRLAKNIQYF. In DNA form, the CDR3 reads TGCAGCGTTCTAGACAGAAGACTAGCCAAAAACATTCAGTACTTC.

The J gene is TRBJ2-7, the V gene TRBV14, with D possibly being TRBD1 or TRBD2 (7 bases each). V was pared by 3 bases and J by 5 bases, with 26 bases between. The CDR3 length is 18 residues. Per the germline V gene, CDR1 is SGHDN and CDR2 is FVKESK. The CDR3 DNA reads as TGTGCCAGCAGCCAGATTGGACTAGGAGCCTCTAGGGGGCACGAGCAGTACTTC. Encoded protein: CASSQIGLGASRGHEQYF.

This chain uses TRBV20-1 with TRBJ2-1, with TRBD2 matching 7 bases. Losses at the gene ends were 2 bases for V and 6 bases for J; bases not matched to a gene: 16. CDR3 length equals 17 residues. CDR1 DFQATT and CDR2 SNEGSKA come from the germline V gene (reference sequence). CDR3 nucleotides: TGCAGTGCTAGAAATTGGAGGGAGGGTTTTAAGCTCAATGAGCAGTTCTTC. It specifies CSARNWREGFKLNEQFF.

This clonotype was found many times. The chain links TRBV24-1 to TRBJ2-1; 8 positions match TRBD2. Trimming removed 5 bases from V and 4 bases from J; junction bases left unmatched: 6. The CDR3 runs to 15 residues. Per the germline V gene, CDR1 is KGHDR and CDR2 is SFDVKD. The CDR3: CATSGSGSRYNEQFF. As DNA, the CDR3 is TGTGCCACCAGTGGGAGCGGGAGTCGTTACAATGAGCAGTTCTTC.